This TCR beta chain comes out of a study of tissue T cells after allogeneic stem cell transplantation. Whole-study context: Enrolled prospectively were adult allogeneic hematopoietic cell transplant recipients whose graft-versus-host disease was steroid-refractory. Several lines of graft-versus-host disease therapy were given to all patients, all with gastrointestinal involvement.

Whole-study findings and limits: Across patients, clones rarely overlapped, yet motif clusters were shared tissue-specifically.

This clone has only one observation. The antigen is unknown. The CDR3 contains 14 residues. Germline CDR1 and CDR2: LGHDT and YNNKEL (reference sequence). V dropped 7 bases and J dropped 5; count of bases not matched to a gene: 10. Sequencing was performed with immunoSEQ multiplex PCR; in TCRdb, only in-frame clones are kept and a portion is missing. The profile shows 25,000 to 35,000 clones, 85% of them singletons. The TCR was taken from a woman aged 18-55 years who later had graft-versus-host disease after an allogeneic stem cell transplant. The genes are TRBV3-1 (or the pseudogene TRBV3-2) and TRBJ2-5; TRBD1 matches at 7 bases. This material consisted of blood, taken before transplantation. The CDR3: CASTNYRGSETQYF. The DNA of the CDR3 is TGTGCCAGCACCAACTACAGGGGTTCGGAGACCCAGTACTTC.